Listed below are T cell receptor beta chains from one sample, sequenced in a study of blood T cell repertoires in COVID-19. Assay used: immunoSEQ multiplex PCR; TCRdb lists only in-frame clones, some missing. The table has some 520,000 clones, approximately 89% seen once. The sample was peripheral blood. The receptors here all came from a man between 18 and 35 years old with COVID-19, enrolled during active disease. CDR3s include the opening cysteine and the closing phenylalanine or tryptophan. A D gene is named only where the DNA matches it firmly. The size of a clone is reported for some rows only, either as once, few or many, or as a class for expanded clones.

cdr3_nt	cdr3_aa	v_call	j_call	clone_size	d_call	cdr3_length
TGTGCCAGCAGCTTTCTAGCGGGAGGTTCCGAGCAGTTCTTC	CASSFLAGGSEQFF	TRBV7-2	TRBJ2-1	.	TRBD2	14
TGTGCCAGCAGCCGGGGCAGGGGCCGACTAGCGGGAGAAGAGACCCAGTACTTC	CASSRGRGRLAGEETQYF	TRBV4-2	TRBJ2-5	.	TRBD2	18
TGTGCCAGCTCCCGGGGCACAGATACGCAGTATTTT	CASSRGTDTQYF	TRBV6-5	TRBJ2-3	.	.	12
TGTGCCAGCATGGGACAGGGGACCTATGGCTACACCTTC	CASMGQGTYGYTF	TRBV6-5	TRBJ1-2	.	TRBD1	13
TGTGCCAGCAGCTGGACAGGGGAGGGAGAAAAACTGTTTTTT	CASSWTGEGEKLFF	TRBV7-9	TRBJ1-4	.	TRBD1	14
TGCGCCAGCAGCTTGCAGCGGGGGGGCCGGGATGAGCAGTTCTTC	CASSLQRGGRDEQFF	TRBV5-1	TRBJ2-1	.	TRBD2	15
TGTGCCAGCAGTGGCGAGGCGGGCTACACCTTC	CASSGEAGYTF	TRBV2	TRBJ1-2	.	.	11
TGTGCCAGCAGCCCTTTCGGGAACCGGGATTCTCTCGAGCAGTACTTC	CASSPFGNRDSLEQYF	TRBV11-2	TRBJ2-7	once	.	16
TGTGCCAGCCGACCAAGCGGGGAGAACACCGGGGAGCTGTTTTTT	CASRPSGENTGELFF	TRBV2	TRBJ2-2	.	TRBD2	15
TGTGCCAGTGGACAGGGAGGAAGCACAGATACGCAGTATTTT	CASGQGGSTDTQYF	TRBV2	TRBJ2-3	.	TRBD1	14
TGTGCCAGCAGCCCCTCGTCCGGGGGCACTGAAGCTTTCTTT	CASSPSSGGTEAFF	TRBV14	TRBJ1-1	.	.	14
TGTGCCACCAGTGATTGGGGGACTTCAGGGCCGTTGGAGCTGTTTTTT	CATSDWGTSGPLELFF	TRBV24-1	TRBJ2-2	.	.	16
TGTGCCAGCAGCTTGCAGACAGGGGATAATGAAAAACTGTTTTTT	CASSLQTGDNEKLFF	TRBV7-2	TRBJ1-4	.	TRBD1	15
TGTGCCAGCAGCCCGGGACTTGGGAATGAGCAGTTCTTC	CASSPGLGNEQFF	TRBV9	TRBJ2-1	.	.	13
TGCAGTGCCAGGGGGAGCGGGGAGCTGTTTTTT	CSARGSGELFF	TRBV20-1	TRBJ2-2	.	TRBD1	11
TGTGCCAGCACCCCGTTCTCTGGGGCCAACGTCCTGACTTTC	CASTPFSGANVLTF	TRBV6-5	TRBJ2-6	.	.	14
TGCAGCGTGACTAGCGGGGATTACGAGCAGTACTTC	CSVTSGDYEQYF	TRBV29-1	TRBJ2-7	.	TRBD2	12
TGTGCCAGCAGCTCTCCCACTAGCGGGACATACGAGCAGTACTTC	CASSSPTSGTYEQYF	TRBV7-2	TRBJ2-7	.	TRBD2	15
TGTGCCAGCAGCCAAGTTGGCGGTAGCTCCTACAATGAGCAGTTCTTC	CASSQVGGSSYNEQFF	TRBV14	TRBJ2-1	.	.	16
TGTGCCAGCAGCTTCACTAGCGGGACAAGCGGCCAGTTCTTC	CASSFTSGTSGQFF	TRBV7-9	TRBJ2-1	.	TRBD2	14
TGCGCCAGCAGCCTCCTAACAGTGACGAGCACAGATACGCAGTATTTT	CASSLLTVTSTDTQYF	TRBV5-1	TRBJ2-3	.	.	16
TGCGCCAGCAGCTTGACTAGCGGGGCGGCAGATACGCAGTATTTT	CASSLTSGAADTQYF	TRBV5-1	TRBJ2-3	.	TRBD2	15
TGCGCCAGCAGCCCAGGGGGCGCAACTAATGAAAAACTGTTTTTT	CASSPGGATNEKLFF	TRBV5-1	TRBJ1-4	.	TRBD1	15
TGTGCCAGCAGTGAAGTACTTCGCCAGGGGCCCAGTGAGGGGGAGCAGTACTTC	CASSEVLRQGPSEGEQYF	TRBV2	TRBJ2-7	.	.	18
TGTGCTAGTGGTTTGGGACAGGGGGATACTGAAGCTTTCTTT	CASGLGQGDTEAFF	TRBV12-5	TRBJ1-1	.	TRBD1	14
TGTGCCAGCAGACCAGGGGGCGCGGGTGAAAAACTGTTTTTT	CASRPGGAGEKLFF	TRBV6-6	TRBJ1-4	.	TRBD1	14
TGTGCCAGCAGCCGGGACGATCGGGAGGCTTTCTTT	CASSRDDREAFF	TRBV3-1/TRBV3-2	TRBJ1-1	.	.	12
TGCAGCGTTGGACAGGAGAGTGAGACCCAGTACTTC	CSVGQESETQYF	TRBV29-1	TRBJ2-5	once	.	12
TGTGCCAGCAGTTCCTCTAGCGGGGGTATGGAAGAGACCCAGTACTTC	CASSSSSGGMEETQYF	TRBV27	TRBJ2-5	once	TRBD2	16
TGCAGCGTCGGGACACTGAAGGGTGGGGCCAACGTCCTGACTTTC	CSVGTLKGGANVLTF	TRBV29-1	TRBJ2-6	.	.	15
TGCGCCAGCAGAACCGGGACTAGAGGAGCGGTCAGGCAGTTCTTC	CASRTGTRGAVRQFF	TRBV10-2	TRBJ2-1	few	TRBD2	15
TGTGCCAGCAGTACACCCGGGAGCTCCTACAATGAGCAGTTCTTC	CASSTPGSSYNEQFF	TRBV27	TRBJ2-1	.	.	15
TGTGCCAGCAGCCCAGGGTTCAATCAGCCCCAGCATTTT	CASSPGFNQPQHF	TRBV7-3	TRBJ1-5	.	.	13
TGTGCCAGCAGCCCCACTAGCGGGGTCTACAATGAGCAGTTCTTC	CASSPTSGVYNEQFF	TRBV11-3	TRBJ2-1	.	TRBD2	15
TGCGCCAGCAGCCACGACAGCGCTGAAGCTTTCTTT	CASSHDSAEAFF	TRBV4-1	TRBJ1-1	few	.	12
TGTGCCAGCACCGCATCCTACAGGGTGGGCAATGAGCAGTTCTTC	CASTASYRVGNEQFF	TRBV6-5	TRBJ2-1	.	.	15